Included here is one TCR beta chain sequence, with context. This clone showed up just once. The antigen it recognizes is unknown. The input lacks base qualities; no much larger clone sits a single base away. Via the germline V gene, CDR1 is SGHTA and CDR2 FQGNSA. Trimming at the junction amounts to 0 bases on V and 10 bases on J, and the germline ends lie 19 bases apart. Reading from cysteine to phenylalanine, the CDR3 counts 17 amino acids. Only CDR3 DNA is held: 51 bases, read in frame from base 1. The time point label corresponds to: baseline before first vaccination. Vaccinee samples were obtained from the UK trials COV001 and COV002, which included a single-blind randomized controlled phase 2/3 trial of AZD1222 (ChAdOx1 nCoV-19) in healthy adults. For TCRbeta chain sequencing, PBMC samples from trial participants were taken at day 0 and at day 28 after the second dose. The CDR3 regions of human TCRbeta chains were subjected to immunosequencing. On the study's bioinformatics: Repertoire TCRs were matched against a reference library of SARS-CoV-2-specific TCRs generated with the MIRA antigen-specificity platform. Breadth was defined as the fraction of unique TCRs that were SARS-CoV-2-associated, and depth was defined as the fraction of total T cells that were SARS-CoV-2-associated. Using the MIRA data, every spike-specific TCR was mapped to the spike region that the TCR reacted to and assigned to either a CD4 or a CD8 class. Log10-transformed breadth and depth values were compared by one-way ANOVA with Sidak's multiple comparisons tests. TCRdb mirrors the immuneACCESS table, restricted to in-frame sequences. Some clones are absent from its copies; in checked studies, under half trace to an unresolved V gene, and the reason for the others is unknown. V, J and clone size were drawn from that table, and D and trimming were deduced from the DNA. Here the sample has some 130,000 clones; about 90% occur a single time. The top ten constitute over 1.5% of the sample.

This entry belongs to a study of T cell responses to AZD1222 COVID-19 vaccine (dated by TCRdb to the early 2020s). For the study in its entirety: AZD1222 recipients given second doses at about 4 weeks or at about 12 weeks were pooled, since spike-specific TCR depth and breadth were not found to differ between the two schedules. Trial participants were enrolled into age subgroups of 18-55, 56-69 and 70-plus years, which contained approximately 150, 30 and 60 TCR-sequenced participants, respectively. TCR sequencing was performed for approximately 240 trial participants, of whom around 200 were given two doses of AZD1222 and approximately 25 were given two doses of MenACWY control vaccine. Here is what the overall study found, with its caveats: No day 14 peak-response samples were available, so repertoires were characterized only after the peak T cell response. Participants were mostly white British and included more females than males, and it was suggested by the authors that clonal diversity may have been underestimated. The whole spike protein was spanned by vaccine-associated CD4 TCRs, and dominant responses were seen in regions 160-218 and 743-854. Conclusions about previously exposed vaccinees are limited, since just six or seven AZD1222 recipients were seropositive for SARS-CoV-2 at baseline. After two AZD1222 doses, spike-specific TCR breadth and depth were significantly higher than at day 0 and than in MenACWY recipients. Epitopes outside the regions mutated in the B.1.351 and B.1.1.7 variants were reportedly recognized by nearly half of the unique spike-specific TCRs. In the small 56-69-year group, the increase in depth fell short of significance, most likely because of low power.

The V and J genes are TRBV7-2 and TRBJ1-6; the D gene lacks a confident call. Specimen: peripheral blood, collected on day 0 of AZD1222 vaccination. This TCR derives from an adult in good health. The nucleotide sequence is given as TGTGCCAGCAGCTTAGCTGGAGGAAAGGAGGTTAACTCACCCCTCCACTTT. Its protein product is CASSLAGGKEVNSPLHF.